These 31 T cell receptor beta chains were all obtained from the same sample, sequenced in a study of OX40 agonist ivuxolimab in advanced cancers. Data came from immunoSEQ multiplex PCR; TCRdb stores just in-frame clones and leaves some out. The sample contains about 110,000 clones, more than 70% of which appear only once. The input for sequencing was CD4+ or CD8+ T cells sorted from blood, taken in a trial of the OX40 agonist ivuxolimab. These receptors all come from an adult with an advanced solid tumor such as melanoma, head and neck, liver or kidney cancer.

The rearrangement uses TRBV28 and TRBJ1-1; 9 bases map to TRBD1. V lost 6 bases and J lost 2; bases outside the gene matches: 4. The CDR3 has 14 amino acids. Germline V gene sequence: CDR1 MDHEN, CDR2 SYDVKM. As DNA, the CDR3 is TGTGCCAGCAGGCGGGACAGGGTAAACACTGAAGCTTTCTTT. This translates into CASRRDRVNTEAFF.

This chain connects TRBV7-2 to TRBJ1-4; no clear D gene. The length of the CDR3 is 13 residues. V lost 5 bases and J lost 4, with 8 bases in between. From germline, CDR1 is SGHTA and CDR2 FQGNSA. CDR3 region: CASSLLVNEKLFF. The CDR3 DNA is TGTGCCAGCAGCCTCCTCGTTAATGAAAAACTGTTTTTT.

This rearrangement joins TRBV11-3 to TRBJ2-1, with 10 nucleotides matching TRBD2. The CDR3 spans 15 residues. Germline V gene sequence: CDR1 SGHNT, CDR2 YENEEA. The ends lost 5 bases at V and 8 bases at J; junction bases unmatched: 9. This CDR3 reads CASSPRLAGNYEQFF. CDR3 in DNA: TGTGCCAGCAGCCCAAGACTAGCGGGCAATTATGAGCAGTTCTTC.

The chain couples TRBV29-1 to TRBJ1-1; D possibly corresponds to TRBD1 (5 bases). Between the trimmed V and J ends, which lost 4 bases and 2 bases, there was a span of 17 bases. CDR1 is SQVTM, CDR2 ANQGSEA, per germline. This CDR3 contains 15 residues. The CDR3 protein is CSVGGLGHPNTEAFF. The DNA for the CDR3 is TGCAGCGTTGGGGGCTTAGGGCACCCAAACACTGAAGCTTTCTTT. Full variable domain (rest looked up from reference TRBV29-1 and TRBJ1-1): SAVISQKPSRDICQRGTSLTIQCQVDSQVTMMFWYRQQPGQSLTLIATANQGSEATYESGFVIDKFPISRPNLTFSTLTVSNMSPEDSSIYLCSVGGLGHPNTEAFFGQGTRLTVV.

The rearrangement uses TRBV5-6 and TRBJ1-2, with a tentative D call TRBD1 (6 bases). The CDR3 contains 14 residues. V lost 4 bases and J 5 bases, leaving 15 bases between the germline ends. Per germline, CDR1 SGHDT and CDR2 YYEEEE. The CDR3 DNA reads as TGTGCCAGCAGCATGGGCAGGGGTGGGTATGGCTACACCTTC. Its translation: CASSMGRGGYGYTF. The variable domain in full, completed from reference TRBV5-6 and TRBJ1-2, reads DAGVTQSPTHLIKTRGQQVTLRCSPKSGHDTVSWYQQALGQGPQFIFQYYEEEERQRGNFPDRFSGHQFPNYSSELNVNALLLGDSALYLCASSMGRGGYGYTFGSGTRLTVV.

V is TRBV6-6 and J is TRBJ2-3, with unresolved D. Trimming pared 0 bases from V and 0 bases from J, leaving 7 bases between. The CDR3 length is 15 residues. CDR1 MNHNY and CDR2 SVGAGI come from the germline V gene (reference sequence). The CDR3 loop reads CASSYSWSSTDTQYF. CDR3 nucleotides: TGTGCCAGCAGTTACTCGTGGAGTAGCACAGATACGCAGTATTTT.

This clone was seen only a few times. The V call is TRBV7-9, the J call TRBJ1-2; weak D call: TRBD1 (6 bases). This CDR3 has 17 residues. Germline CDR1 is SEHNR and CDR2 is FQNEAQ (reference sequence). V was shortened by 0 bases and J by 4 bases, with 18 bases between the two germline ends. This CDR3 is CASSLARSGQRVYGYTF. In nucleotides, the CDR3 is TGTGCCAGCAGCTTAGCGAGATCCGGACAGAGGGTCTATGGCTACACCTTC.

The rearrangement joins TRBV7-2 to TRBJ2-7; weak D call: TRBD2 (6 bases). Germline-derived CDR1 and CDR2 are SGHTA and FQGNSA. V gave up 1 base and J gave up 9 bases, with 13 bases separating them. CDR3 size: 13 residues. The CDR3 region is CASSLVFRDLQYF. The CDR3 nucleotides are TGTGCCAGCAGCTTAGTCTTTCGGGACTTGCAGTACTTC.

This chain links TRBV6-1 with TRBJ2-3; tentatively, D is TRBD1 or TRBD2 (5 bases each). The CDR3 length is 11 residues. CDR1 and CDR2 (germline): MNHNS, SASEGT. V lost 7 bases, J lost 9 bases, and 11 bases lay in between. The CDR3: CASITGGTQYF. The CDR3 DNA reads TGTGCCAGCATTACAGGCGGGACGCAGTATTTT.

This clone was counted once. V and J are TRBV30 and TRBJ1-2, with TRBD1 as a possible D gene (5 bases). Trimming pared 1 base from V and 4 bases from J, leaving 16 bases between. Germline lookup yields CDR1 GTSNPN and CDR2 SVGIG (reference sequence). This CDR3 has 15 amino acids. In DNA, the CDR3 is TGTGCCTGGAGTGAGAACAGCCTAACAGGCTATGGCTACACCTTC. It specifies CAWSENSLTGYGYTF. The full variable domain, completed using reference TRBV30 and TRBJ1-2, is SQTIHQWPATLVQPVGSPLSLECTVEGTSNPNLYWYRQAAGRGLQLLFYSVGIGQISSEVPQNLSASRPQDRQFILSSKKLLLSDSGFYLCAWSENSLTGYGYTFGSGTRLTVV.

This clone was found a few times. The chain couples TRBV7-8 to TRBJ2-3; unclear D gene. The V and J ends lost 1 base and 2 bases respectively, with 13 bases between them. CDR3 length: 16 residues. CDR1 is SGHVS, CDR2 FQNEAQ, per germline. The CDR3 region is CASSLGRFRVTDTQYF. The CDR3, as DNA: TGTGCCAGCAGCTTAGGACGCTTTCGGGTCACAGATACGCAGTATTTT.

The V and J genes are TRBV18 and TRBJ1-3; 10 nucleotides align to TRBD1. Germline assignment: CDR1 KGHSH and CDR2 LQKENI. Germline trimming cut 5 bases from V and 2 bases from J; bases unmatched to any gene: 6. The CDR3 has 16 amino acids. The chain's CDR3 is CASSTAGTGAGNTIYF. The CDR3 nucleotides are TGTGCCAGCTCAACCGCCGGGACAGGGGCTGGAAACACCATATATTTT. The full variable domain, with the rest looked up from reference TRBV18 and TRBJ1-3, is NAGVMQNPRHLVRRRGQEARLRCSPMKGHSHVYWYRQLPEEGLKFMVYLQKENIIDESGMPKERFSAEFPKEGPSILRIQQVVRGDSAAYFCASSTAGTGAGNTIYFGEGSWLTVV.

V usage is TRBV19 and J usage is TRBJ2-1, with 14 bases aligning to TRBD2. Trimming at V came to 5 bases and at J to 3 bases, leaving 9 bases not matched to a gene. The CDR3 is 18 residues long. Germline V CDR1 and CDR2: LNHDA, SQIVND (reference sequence). In DNA, the CDR3 is TGTGCCAGTAGTTTAACCGGGACTAGCGGGGGCCTCTACAATGAGCAGTTCTTC. This sequence encodes CASSLTGTSGGLYNEQFF.

This clone was seen once. The chain carries TRBV5-1 and TRBJ1-3, with 8 nucleotides matching TRBD1. The CDR3 consists of 14 residues. Germline values: CDR1 SGHRS, CDR2 YFSETQ. V shed 7 bases, J shed 7 bases, and the junction held 10 bases outside the gene matches. CDR3: CASSPGGEGNTIYF. The CDR3 bases are TGCGCCAGCTCGCCAGGGGGCGAAGGGAACACCATATATTTT.

This clone was counted only a few times. V gene TRBV9 combines with J gene TRBJ1-6; D unclear. The V gene's germline CDR1 is SGDLS and CDR2 YYNGEE. V was clipped by 0 bases and J by 11 bases, with 9 bases between them. This CDR3 region has 13 residues. DNA of the CDR3: TGTGCCAGCAGCGTAGATTCGAGGACACCCCTCCACTTT. It specifies CASSVDSRTPLHF.

This sequence joins TRBV7-6 and TRBJ1-1; 8 bases fit TRBD1. V shed 4 bases, J shed 0 bases, and the junction held 4 bases outside the gene matches. From germline, CDR1 is SGHVS and CDR2 FNYEAQ. The CDR3 covers 15 residues. This CDR3 is CASSSQGAMNTEAFF. In DNA, the CDR3 is TGTGCCAGCAGCTCCCAGGGGGCGATGAACACTGAAGCTTTCTTT.

CDR3 sequence reads: CASSVAANSPLHF. In DNA, the CDR3 is TGTGCCAGCAGCGTAGCAGCTAATTCACCCCTCCACTTT. V and J are TRBV9 and TRBJ1-6; D not resolved. The CDR3 runs 13 residues. Germline CDR1 and CDR2: SGDLS and YYNGEE. The V and J ends lost 0 bases and 6 bases respectively, with 4 bases between them.

The genes are TRBV19 and TRBJ1-4; TRBD1 agrees at 7 bases. Germline-derived CDR1 and CDR2 are LNHDA and SQIVND (reference sequence). V lost 5 bases to trimming and J lost 5 bases; unmatched junction nucleotides: 8. The CDR3 spans 15 residues. CDR3 DNA: TGTGCCAGTAGTTCTCGGACAGGTTGGAATGAAAAACTGTTTTTT. Protein: CASSSRTGWNEKLFF.

The chain couples TRBV10-3 to TRBJ2-5, with 8 bases aligning to TRBD2. Germline V gene data show CDR1 as ENHRY and CDR2 as SYGVKD. The CDR3 consists of 18 residues. V was pared by 2 bases and J by 5 bases, with 16 bases of the junction left unmatched. The CDR3 sequence: CAISEPGGSGSPRETQYF. DNA for the CDR3: TGTGCCATCAGTGAGCCGGGGGGGAGCGGGAGCCCAAGGGAGACCCAGTACTTC.

This clone has only a few counts. The missing conserved phenylalanine or tryptophan at the end of this CDR3 makes a read error likely. Because the CDR3's place on the DNA is in doubt, the DNA is left out and the CDR3 is given as listed by TCRdb. The chain combines TRBV29-1 with TRBJ1-1. The length of the CDR3 is 8 amino acids, counting both ends. CDR1 and CDR2 (germline): SQVTM, ANQGSEA. CDR3 loop: CSVDEGVL.

This chain links TRBV19 with TRBJ2-1; 10 positions agree with TRBD2. Trimming took 4 bases from V and 8 from J; bases not matched to a gene: 2. The CDR3 contains 13 residues. Germline lookup yields CDR1 LNHDA and CDR2 SQIVND (reference sequence). The CDR3 loop is CASSTGLAHEQFF. The CDR3 coding sequence is TGTGCCAGTAGTACGGGACTAGCGCATGAGCAGTTCTTC.

The chain has TRBV28 and TRBJ2-7; D remains unclear. Germline assignment: CDR1 MDHEN and CDR2 SYDVKM. This CDR3 contains 12 residues. The ends were cut back, 2 bases at V and 3 bases at J, with 5 bases in the middle. CDR3 protein: CASSLTSYEQYF. In DNA form, the CDR3 reads TGTGCCAGCAGTTTAACCAGCTACGAGCAGTACTTC.

This rearrangement joins TRBV5-1 to TRBJ2-3; D unclear. There are 13 residues in the CDR3. Trimming shortened V by 3 bases and J by 6 bases, and 11 bases separated the two germline ends. The germline CDR1 and CDR2 sequences are SGHRS and YFSETQ. The DNA for the CDR3 is TGCGCCAGCAGCTCTGGAAGTCACGATACGCAGTATTTT. This codes for CASSSGSHDTQYF. The full variable domain, with the rest looked up from reference TRBV5-1 and TRBJ2-3, is KAGVTQTPRYLIKTRGQQVTLSCSPISGHRSVSWYQQTPGQGLQFLFEYFSETQRNKGNFPGRFSGRQFSNSRSEMNVSTLELGDSALYLCASSSGSHDTQYFGPGTRLTVL.

This chain joins TRBV6-1 and TRBJ1-5, with D perhaps TRBD1 (6 bases). This CDR3 contains 15 residues. Germline V gives CDR1 MNHNS, CDR2 SASEGT. The V and J ends lost 2 bases and 4 bases respectively, with 12 bases between them. The CDR3 DNA reads as TGTGCCAGCAGTGAAAACAGGGTAGGGAATCAGCCCCAGCATTTT. Residues: CASSENRVGNQPQHF.

V is TRBV9 and J is TRBJ2-7, with 9 nucleotides matching TRBD1. CDR1 SGDLS and CDR2 YYNGEE come from the germline V gene. This CDR3 spans 15 amino acids. V dropped 3 bases and J dropped 4; count of bases not matched to a gene: 8. CDR3 amino acids: CASSASGTGIYEQYF. Here the CDR3 DNA reads TGTGCCAGCAGCGCGAGTGGGACAGGGATATACGAGCAGTACTTC.

The genes are TRBV6-1 and TRBJ2-7, with a possible D match to TRBD2 (5 bases). The CDR3 loop spans 15 amino acids. V gave up 6 bases and J gave up 3 bases, with 18 bases separating them. Germline assignment: CDR1 MNHNS and CDR2 SASEGT. As DNA, the CDR3 is TGTGCCAGCAGGCCTGGTGGAGGTTTCGGCTACGAGCAGTACTTC. Translating it yields CASRPGGGFGYEQYF.

This CDR3 is CASSVEAGAYEQYF. CDR3 bases: TGTGCCAGCAGCGTAGAGGCAGGTGCCTACGAGCAGTACTTC. V and J are TRBV9 and TRBJ2-7; no definite D call. Trimming left V 0 bases short and J 2 bases short, with 9 bases between. The CDR3 length is 14 residues. Germline CDR1 is SGDLS and CDR2 is YYNGEE.

Only a few counts were recorded for this clone. J is TRBJ1-5 and V is TRBV2; tentatively, D is TRBD1 (5 bases). The V and J ends lost 7 bases and 3 bases respectively, with 13 bases between them. Germline V gene sequence: CDR1 SNHLY, CDR2 FYNNEI. This CDR3 spans 14 amino acids. The CDR3 nucleotides read TGTGCCAGCACCCGCGCCAGGGACAATCAGCCCCAGCATTTT. Residues: CASTRARDNQPQHF. Variable domain in full (rest from reference TRBV2 and TRBJ1-5): EPEVTQTPSHQVTQMGQEVILRCVPISNHLYFYWYRQILGQKVEFLVSFYNNEISEKSEIFDDQFSVERPDGSNFTLKIRSTKLEDSAMYFCASTRARDNQPQHFGDGTRLSIL.

The chain recombines TRBV6-6 with TRBJ1-2; 9 bases match TRBD1. Trimming removed 11 bases from V and 3 bases from J; junction bases left unmatched: 4. Germline V gene lookup returns CDR1 MNHNY and CDR2 SVGAGI (reference sequence). CDR3 length: 12 amino acids. The CDR3 sequence is CAAGQGYYGYTF. Here the CDR3 DNA reads TGTGCCGCCGGACAGGGGTACTATGGCTACACCTTC.

The rearrangement joins TRBV27 to TRBJ1-2; D is unclear. In germline, CDR1 is MNHEY, CDR2 SMNVEV (reference sequence). The CDR3 consists of 13 residues. The V end lost 2 bases, the J end lost 7 bases, and 11 bases lay between the germline ends. The CDR3 region is CASSLRPDGGYTF. CDR3 bases: TGTGCCAGCAGTTTAAGGCCAGATGGTGGCTACACCTTC.

The chain links TRBV5-6 to TRBJ2-3; the D is unclear. This CDR3 is 14 amino acids long. The V gene's germline CDR1 is SGHDT and CDR2 YYEEEE. Trimming pared 7 bases from V and 1 base from J, leaving 13 bases between. The CDR3: CASGIPPGTDTQYF. The CDR3 DNA reads as TGTGCCAGCGGTATCCCACCGGGCACAGATACGCAGTATTTT.